One sample yielded the 14 T cell receptor beta chains listed below, sequenced in a study of shared clonotypes between healthy human individuals (dated by TCRdb to about 2020). Preparation of the library involved the immunoSEQ multiplex PCR assay. Not all clones reach the TCRdb copy of this immuneACCESS table, which keeps in-frame sequences only. Checked studies attribute under half of the gap to unresolved V genes and leave the rest unexplained. A total of approximately 940,000 clones appear in this sample, roughly 72% of them only once. The ten largest account for approximately 1.5% of the sample. Sequencing was done on a sample of memory CD4+ T cells sorted from blood. According to the study, the label for this sample's cell subset or site signals: CD45RA-negative fraction. The receptor set was obtained from a man younger than 30 in good health.

Points on this clone: Possible read error: a much larger clone is one base away. The same CDR3 is also encoded by other DNA sequences in this sample. V and J are TRBV30 and TRBJ2-5; TRBD1 matches at 7 bases. Matching the DNA end better, TRBJ2-7 makes the J call doubtful. This CDR3 contains 12 residues. CDR1 and CDR2 (germline): GTSNPN, SVGIG (reference sequence). As DNA, the CDR3 is TGTGCCTGGAGTGTACAGGGGAACGAGCAGTACTTC. It encodes CAWSVQGNEQYF.

The table lists this clone with a count of one. V usage is TRBV9 and J usage is TRBJ2-2; no clear D. Germline lookup yields CDR1 SGDLS and CDR2 YYNGEE. This CDR3 is 15 amino acids long. Trimming shortened V by 0 bases and J by 0 bases, and 6 bases separated the two germline ends. This chain's CDR3 is CASSVDATNTGELFF. The CDR3 DNA reads as TGTGCCAGCAGCGTAGACGCGACGAACACCGGGGAGCTGTTTTTT.

The V and J genes are TRBV6-5 and TRBJ1-3; D call uncertain. Germline CDR1 is MNHEY and CDR2 is SVGAGI. The CDR3 has 14 residues. V was shortened by 5 bases and J by 0 bases, with 8 bases between the two germline ends. The CDR3: CASSTGSSGNTIYF. DNA for the CDR3: TGTGCCAGCAGTACGGGTTCCTCTGGAAACACCATATATTTT.

The chain is built from TRBV13 and TRBJ2-7, with D possibly TRBD1 on 6 matching bases. The CDR3 runs 13 residues. Between the trimmed V and J ends, which lost 5 bases and 3 bases, there was a span of 11 bases. Per germline, CDR1 PRHDT and CDR2 FYEKMQ (reference sequence). CDR3 sequence (DNA): TGTGCCAGCAGCCCCCAACAGGGCTACGAGCAGTACTTC. It encodes CASSPQQGYEQYF.

The chain carries TRBV28 and TRBJ1-5; D unclear. Germline assignment: CDR1 MDHEN and CDR2 SYDVKM. The CDR3 runs 14 residues. V was shortened by 6 bases and J by 3 bases, with 12 bases between the two germline ends. CDR3 nucleotide sequence: TGTGCCAGCAGAATCGGCACCTCCAATCAGCCCCAGCATTTT. Residues: CASRIGTSNQPQHF.

The V and J genes are TRBV11-2 and TRBJ1-3; D might be TRBD1 (5 bases). Per germline, CDR1 SGHAT and CDR2 FQNNGV. The ends were cut back, 2 bases at V and 2 bases at J, with 10 bases in the middle. The CDR3 runs 15 residues. The CDR3 is CASSLSGGPGNTIYF. The CDR3 nucleotides read TGTGCCAGCAGCTTATCTGGGGGACCTGGAAACACCATATATTTT.

This chain connects TRBV5-3 to TRBJ2-7; no clear D gene. TRBV5-3 is placed among ORFs of uncertain function. CDR3 length equals 11 residues. Trimming took 0 bases from V and 5 from J, leaving 3 bases between them. The chain's CDR3 is CARSLVHEQYF. CDR3 DNA: TGTGCCAGAAGCTTGGTACACGAGCAGTACTTC.

Notes on this clone: The same CDR3 is also encoded by other DNA sequences in this sample. V and J are TRBV9 and TRBJ1-1; possible D gene TRBD1, 5 bases. Germline V CDR1 and CDR2: SGDLS, YYNGEE. CDR3 length: 14 amino acids. V lost 3 bases, J lost 1 base, and 10 bases lay in between. The chain's CDR3 is CASSAQGTNTEAFF. As DNA, the CDR3 is TGTGCCAGCAGCGCCCAGGGAACGAACACTGAAGCTTTCTTT.

The chain combines TRBV5-1 with TRBJ2-7; D is unclear. The CDR3 length is 14 residues. Trimming cost V 3 bases and J 0 bases, with 10 bases left between them. Germline V gene sequence: CDR1 SGHRS, CDR2 YFSETQ. The CDR3 bases are TGCGCCAGCAGCTCTGACCCAAGCTCCTACGAGCAGTACTTC. Its protein is CASSSDPSSYEQYF.

The chain employs TRBV19 and TRBJ2-7, with D maybe TRBD1 (5 bases). Trimming shortened V by 4 bases and J by 5 bases, and 12 bases separated the two germline ends. The CDR3 consists of 13 residues. Germline V gene sequence: CDR1 LNHDA, CDR2 SQIVND (reference sequence). The CDR3 DNA is TGTGCCAGTAGTACAGGGTTCGCGAACGAGCAGTACTTC. It encodes CASSTGFANEQYF.

The chain couples TRBV25-1 to TRBJ1-1; D gene ambiguous. There are 13 residues in the CDR3. Trimming cost V 6 bases and J 11 bases, with 19 bases left between them. Looked up from germline, CDR1 is MGHDK and CDR2 is SYGVNS. The CDR3 sequence: CASREEAPGGAFF. Written as DNA, the CDR3 is TGTGCCAGCAGGGAGGAGGCTCCGGGTGGGGCTTTCTTT. The variable domain in full, with the rest retrieved from reference TRBV25-1 and TRBJ1-1, is EADIYQTPRYLVIGTGKKITLECSQTMGHDKMYWYQQDPGMELHLIHYSYGVNSTEKGDLSSESTVSRIRTEHFPLTLESARPSHTSQYLCASREEAPGGAFFGQGTRLTVV.

The CDR3 is CASSPPLGIWQYF. In nucleotides, the CDR3 is TGTGCCAGCTCACCACCGCTCGGTATTTGGCAGTACTTC. The chain joins TRBV18 to TRBJ2-7; D gene unclear. V dropped 0 bases and J dropped 9 bases, with 12 bases sitting between them. Germline V CDR1 and CDR2: KGHSH, LQKENI. This CDR3 spans 13 amino acids.

The chain recombines TRBV7-9 with TRBJ1-1; D is unresolved. This CDR3 has 14 amino acids. Germline V CDR1 and CDR2: SEHNR, FQNEAQ (reference sequence). The ends were cut back, 0 bases at V and 1 base at J, with 6 bases in the middle. The CDR3 spells CASSLAAQNTEAFF. As DNA, the CDR3 is TGTGCCAGCAGCTTAGCTGCCCAGAACACTGAAGCTTTCTTT.

This clone has a single count. The rearrangement uses TRBV7-2 and TRBJ2-5; 7 bases match TRBD1. This CDR3 is built from 14 residues. The V and J ends lost 5 bases and 1 base, in that order; junction bases with no gene match: 4. CDR1 is SGHTA, CDR2 FQGNSA, per germline. The CDR3 sequence: CASSRRQGQETQYF. In DNA form, the CDR3 reads TGTGCCAGCAGCCGGAGACAGGGCCAAGAGACCCAGTACTTC.